Listed here is a single TCR beta chain. This specimen comes from a study of blood T cell repertoires in COVID-19. The overall study: There were acute and convalescent COVID-19 samples, and they came from the United States, Italy and Spain. T cells, B-cell-depleted T cells, or PBMCs supplied cDNA or gDNA.

Authors' processing steps: The assay estimated nucleated cells by amplifying reference gene primers. Generated by immunoSEQ multiplex PCR, the TCRdb table keeps only in-frame clones and is missing some. That table gives V, J and clone size, and the DNA gave D and trimming. The data contain around 65,000 clones, around 79% of them seen just once; the ten biggest clones take up approximately 15%. The TCR comes from a man aged 55 to 70 with acute or convalescent COVID-19. The material sequenced was peripheral blood.

This CDR3 reads CSVEDLRDTQYF. For the CDR3, the DNA is TGCAGCGTTGAAGATCTGAGGGACACGCAGTACTTC. V is TRBV29-1 and J is TRBJ2-7; perhaps TRBD1 as D (6 bases). The CDR3 is made up of 12 amino acids. Trimming pared 0 bases from V and 9 bases from J, leaving 12 bases between. Germline lookup yields CDR1 SQVTM and CDR2 ANQGSEA.